The T cell receptor beta chain under discussion was sequenced for a study of siplizumab effects on memory and regulatory T cells. The protocol was immunoSEQ multiplex PCR, while the TCRdb copy is restricted to in-frame clones and leaves out a portion. Here the sample spans around 100,000 clones, approximately 90% being singletons. Study-level points and caveats: The study found naive T cells seemingly more diverse than memory cells and seemingly major alloresponse contributors.

On this clone: Its matching antigen is unknown.

The TCR was taken from a human donor in good health. The source material was CD4+ T cells sorted from blood.

The CDR3 here is CASSVATSGNTGELFF. The DNA of the CDR3 is TGTGCCAGCAGCGTAGCTACTAGCGGGAACACCGGGGAGCTGTTTTTT. The chain recombines TRBV9 with TRBJ2-2, with TRBD2 matching 8 bases. V lost 0 bases and J lost 1; bases outside the gene matches: 2. CDR3 length equals 16 residues. From germline, CDR1 is SGDLS and CDR2 YYNGEE.